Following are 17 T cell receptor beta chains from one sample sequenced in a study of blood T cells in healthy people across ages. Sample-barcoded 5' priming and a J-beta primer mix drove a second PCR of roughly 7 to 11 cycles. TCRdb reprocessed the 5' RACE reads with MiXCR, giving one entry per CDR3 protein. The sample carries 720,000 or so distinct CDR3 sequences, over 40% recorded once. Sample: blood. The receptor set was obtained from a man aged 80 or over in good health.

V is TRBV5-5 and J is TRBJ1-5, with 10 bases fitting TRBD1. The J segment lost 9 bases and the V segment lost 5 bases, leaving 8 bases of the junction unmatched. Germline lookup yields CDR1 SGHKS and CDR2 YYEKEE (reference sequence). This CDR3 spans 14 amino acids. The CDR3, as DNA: TGTGCCAGCAGAGGGGGGACAGGGGATCGGCCCCAGCATTTT. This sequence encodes CASRGGTGDRPQHF.

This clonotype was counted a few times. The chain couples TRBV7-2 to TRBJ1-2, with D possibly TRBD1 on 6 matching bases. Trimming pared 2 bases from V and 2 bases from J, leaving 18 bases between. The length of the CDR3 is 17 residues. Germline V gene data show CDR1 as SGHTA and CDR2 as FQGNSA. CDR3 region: CASSLRAAGDTNYGYTF. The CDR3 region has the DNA TGTGCCAGCAGCTTAAGAGCGGCAGGGGATACCAACTATGGCTACACCTTC.

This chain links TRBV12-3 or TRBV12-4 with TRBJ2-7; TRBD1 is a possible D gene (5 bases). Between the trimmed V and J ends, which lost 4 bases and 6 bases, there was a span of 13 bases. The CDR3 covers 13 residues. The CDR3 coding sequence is TGTGCCAGCAGTTCCGTGCAGGGTGGCGAGCAGTACTTC. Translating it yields CASSSVQGGEQYF.

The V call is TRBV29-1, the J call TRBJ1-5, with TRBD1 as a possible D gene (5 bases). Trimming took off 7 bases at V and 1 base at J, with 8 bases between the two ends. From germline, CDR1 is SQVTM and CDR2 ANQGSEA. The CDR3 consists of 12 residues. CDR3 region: CSAGTSNQPQHF. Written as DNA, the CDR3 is TGCAGCGCAGGGACGAGCAATCAGCCCCAGCATTTT.

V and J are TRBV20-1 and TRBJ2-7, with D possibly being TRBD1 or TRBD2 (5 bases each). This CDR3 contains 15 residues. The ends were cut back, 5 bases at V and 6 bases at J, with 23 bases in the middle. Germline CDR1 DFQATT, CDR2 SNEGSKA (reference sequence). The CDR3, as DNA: TGCAGTGCTCCGGCGGCGAGGGGTGAAATTTCCGAGCAGTACTTC. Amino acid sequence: CSAPAARGEISEQYF.

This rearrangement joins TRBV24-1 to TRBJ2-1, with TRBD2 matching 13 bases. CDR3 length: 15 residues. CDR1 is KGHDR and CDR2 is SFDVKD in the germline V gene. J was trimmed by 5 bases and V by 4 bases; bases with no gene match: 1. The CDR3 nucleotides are TGTGCCACCAGTGAGGGGACTAGCGGGAACAATGAGCAGTTCTTC. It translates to CATSEGTSGNNEQFF.

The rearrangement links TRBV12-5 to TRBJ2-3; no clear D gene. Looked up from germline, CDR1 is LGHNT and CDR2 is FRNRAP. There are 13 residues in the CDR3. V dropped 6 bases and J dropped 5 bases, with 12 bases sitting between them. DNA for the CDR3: TGTGCTAGTGGCACCTGGTCAAAAGATACGCAGTATTTT. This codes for CASGTWSKDTQYF.

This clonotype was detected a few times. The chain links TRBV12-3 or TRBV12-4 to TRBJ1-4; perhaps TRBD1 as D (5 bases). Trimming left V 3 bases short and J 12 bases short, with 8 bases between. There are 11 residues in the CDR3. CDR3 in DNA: TGTGCCAGCAGTTTCGCCAGGGAACTGTTTTTT. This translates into CASSFARELFF.

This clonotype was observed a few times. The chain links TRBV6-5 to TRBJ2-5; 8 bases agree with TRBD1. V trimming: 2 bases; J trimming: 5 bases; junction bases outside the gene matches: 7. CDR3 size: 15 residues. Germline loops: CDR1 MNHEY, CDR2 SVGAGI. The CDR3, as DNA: TGTGCCAGCAGTTACGCGGGCCAGGGGGCGGAGACCCAGTACTTC. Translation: CASSYAGQGAETQYF.

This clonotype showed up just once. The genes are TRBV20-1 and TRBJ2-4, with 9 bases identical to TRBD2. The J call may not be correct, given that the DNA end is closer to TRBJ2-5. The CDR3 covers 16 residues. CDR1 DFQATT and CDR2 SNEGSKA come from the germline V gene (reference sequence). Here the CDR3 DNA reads TGCAGTGCTAGAGTCCCCTTAGGGGGACTAGCAGAGACCCAGTACTTC. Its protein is CSARVPLGGLAETQYF.

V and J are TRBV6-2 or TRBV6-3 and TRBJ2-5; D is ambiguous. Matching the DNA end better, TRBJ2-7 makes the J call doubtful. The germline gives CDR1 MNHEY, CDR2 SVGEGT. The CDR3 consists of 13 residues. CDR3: CASSYSKSNEQYF. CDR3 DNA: TGTGCCAGCAGTTACTCGAAGTCGAACGAGCAGTACTTC.

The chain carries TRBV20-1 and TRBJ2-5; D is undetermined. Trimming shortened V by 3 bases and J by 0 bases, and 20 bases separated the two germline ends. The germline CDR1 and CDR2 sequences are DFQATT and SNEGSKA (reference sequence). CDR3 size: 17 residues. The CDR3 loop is CSARMGLDPRYQETQYF. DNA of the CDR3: TGCAGTGCTAGGATGGGTCTGGACCCAAGGTACCAAGAGACCCAGTACTTC.

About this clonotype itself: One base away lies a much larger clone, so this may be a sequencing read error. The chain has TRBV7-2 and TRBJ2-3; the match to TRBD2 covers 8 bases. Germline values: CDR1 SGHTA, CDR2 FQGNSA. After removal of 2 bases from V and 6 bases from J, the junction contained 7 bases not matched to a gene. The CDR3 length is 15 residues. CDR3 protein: CASSLYRGGRDTQYF. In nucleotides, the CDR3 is TGTGCCAGCAGCTTATATCGGGGGGGCAGGGATACGCAGTATTTT.

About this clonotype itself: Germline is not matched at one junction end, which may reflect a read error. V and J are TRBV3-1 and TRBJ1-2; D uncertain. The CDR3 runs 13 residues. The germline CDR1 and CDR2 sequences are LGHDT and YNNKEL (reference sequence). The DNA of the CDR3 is TGTGCCAACAGCCCCGGGAGCCATGAAGGCTACACCTTC. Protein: CANSPGSHEGYTF.

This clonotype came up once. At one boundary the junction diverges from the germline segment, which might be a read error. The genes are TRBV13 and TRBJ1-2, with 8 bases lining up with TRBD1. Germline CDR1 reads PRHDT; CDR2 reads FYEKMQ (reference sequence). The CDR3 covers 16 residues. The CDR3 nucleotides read TGTGCCGGCAGCTTAGAGACAGGGGATGTAGACTATGGCTACACCTTC. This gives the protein CAGSLETGDVDYGYTF.

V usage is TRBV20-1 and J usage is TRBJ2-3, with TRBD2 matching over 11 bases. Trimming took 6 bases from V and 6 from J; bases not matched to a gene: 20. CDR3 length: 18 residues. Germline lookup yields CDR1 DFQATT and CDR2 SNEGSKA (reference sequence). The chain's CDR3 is CSAAPWPLTSGKGDTQYF. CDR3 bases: TGCAGTGCCGCCCCTTGGCCCTTGACTAGCGGGAAAGGGGATACGCAGTATTTT.

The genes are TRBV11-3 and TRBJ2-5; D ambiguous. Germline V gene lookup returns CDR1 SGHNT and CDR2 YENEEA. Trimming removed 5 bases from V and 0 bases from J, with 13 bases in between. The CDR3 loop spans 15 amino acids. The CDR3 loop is CASSPSTGYQETQYF. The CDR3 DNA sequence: TGTGCCAGCAGCCCCTCCACTGGGTACCAAGAGACCCAGTACTTC.